This TCR beta chain was documented in a study of shared T cell receptors in the human thymus. Trimming at V came to 0 bases and at J to 4 bases, leaving 5 bases not matched to a gene. The CDR3 spans 15 residues. Germline assignment: CDR1 SGHRS and CDR2 YFSETQ. Using immunoSEQ multiplex PCR, the repertoire was profiled, and TCRdb retains in-frame clones only, with some absent. Of roughly 660,000 clones listed, roughly 90% are singletons. The sample was also reused in another study, on human thymus T cells. This second study notes: Donors were healthy Finnish babies undergoing corrective operations for congenital heart defects. Resections from corrective heart surgery provided thymus tissue.

V gene TRBV5-1 combines with J gene TRBJ2-7; 9 bases map to TRBD1. The TCR originated in a boy under three years old with a congenital heart defect. Sample: thymocytes. CDR3 sequence: CASSLAGTGKYEQYF. The CDR3 DNA reads TGCGCCAGCAGCTTGGCCGGGACAGGGAAGTACGAGCAGTACTTC.